The T cell receptor (beta chain) described here comes from a study of cytomegalovirus exposure and HLA in healthy donors. Study-wide points: An analysis that came later showed most CMV-associated TCR beta chains appearing HLA-restricted. Most TCR sequences were rare, but some public TCRs occurred in many donors. A later analysis linked some 17,000 TCR beta sequences to HLA alleles at 0.05 false discovery rate.

The germline V gene encodes CDR1 SQVTM and CDR2 ANQGSEA. This CDR3 has 11 residues. J was trimmed by 5 bases and V by 7 bases; bases with no gene match: 4. 13 Jbeta primers and 60 Vbeta primers were used for the PCR. The repertoire was sequenced with immunoSEQ multiplex PCR; TCRdb's copy has only in-frame clones and lacks some. The sample yields roughly 180,000 clones, around 80% seen once. Comments on this clone: As yet, its antigen is unknown.

Sequenced sample: PBMCs. The origin of this receptor is a female donor in good health and CMV-seronegative. This chain connects TRBV29-1 to TRBJ1-1; TRBD1 matches 7 bases. The CDR3 DNA sequence: TGCAGCGGTAACAGGGGTACTGAAGCTTTCTTT. It is translated as CSGNRGTEAFF.